Sequencing of this T cell receptor beta chain was carried out in a study of blood T cells in healthy people across ages. This clonotype has at least ten counts. For the second PCR, which ran for about 6 to 11 cycles, a sample-barcoded 5' primer and a J-beta primer mix were used. One entry per CDR3 protein, called by TCRdb with MiXCR from the 5' RACE reads. Among around 1.7 million distinct CDR3 sequences listed, 28% were seen once. This receptor was taken from a woman aged 30 to 39 in good health. The sample taken for sequencing was blood.

CDR3 bases: TGTGCCAGCAGTTTAGATCCCGGGGTCGAGCAGTACTTC. Residues: CASSLDPGVEQYF. This chain uses TRBV12-3 or TRBV12-4 with TRBJ2-7; a possible D gene is TRBD2 (5 bases). Trimming pared 1 base from V and 6 bases from J, leaving 10 bases between. There are 13 residues in the CDR3.